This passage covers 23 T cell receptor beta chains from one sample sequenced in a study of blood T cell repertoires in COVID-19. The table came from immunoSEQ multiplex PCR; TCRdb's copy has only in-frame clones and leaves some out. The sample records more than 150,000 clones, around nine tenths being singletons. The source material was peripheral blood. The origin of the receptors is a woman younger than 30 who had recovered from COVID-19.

The CDR3 protein is CASSRTGGSGNTIYF. CDR3 bases: TGCGCCAGCAGTAGGACAGGGGGCTCTGGAAACACCATATATTTT. V gene TRBV5-1 combines with J gene TRBJ1-3; 10 bases fit TRBD1. This CDR3 comprises 15 residues. The V segment lost 5 bases and the J segment 0 bases; nucleotides outside the gene matches: 2. Germline assignment: CDR1 SGHRS and CDR2 YFSETQ.

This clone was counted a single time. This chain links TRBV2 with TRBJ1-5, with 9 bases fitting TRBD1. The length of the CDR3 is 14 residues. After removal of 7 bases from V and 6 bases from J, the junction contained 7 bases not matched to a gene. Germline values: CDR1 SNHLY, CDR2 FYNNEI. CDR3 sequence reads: CASTDRGIGQPQHF. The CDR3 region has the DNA TGTGCCAGCACCGACAGGGGGATCGGTCAGCCCCAGCATTTT.

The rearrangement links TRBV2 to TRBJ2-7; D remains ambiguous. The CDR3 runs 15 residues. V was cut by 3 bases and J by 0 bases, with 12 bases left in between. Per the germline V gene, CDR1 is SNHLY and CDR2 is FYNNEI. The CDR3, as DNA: TGTGCCAGCAGTGAGCGACACCCAAACTCCTACGAGCAGTACTTC. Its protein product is CASSERHPNSYEQYF.

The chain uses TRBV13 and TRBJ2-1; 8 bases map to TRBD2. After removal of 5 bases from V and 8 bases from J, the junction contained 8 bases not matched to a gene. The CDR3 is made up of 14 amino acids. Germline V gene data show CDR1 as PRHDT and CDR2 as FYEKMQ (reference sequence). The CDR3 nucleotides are TGTGCCAGCAGCCAGTCGGGGGGGCGCGATGAGCAGTTCTTC. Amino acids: CASSQSGGRDEQFF.

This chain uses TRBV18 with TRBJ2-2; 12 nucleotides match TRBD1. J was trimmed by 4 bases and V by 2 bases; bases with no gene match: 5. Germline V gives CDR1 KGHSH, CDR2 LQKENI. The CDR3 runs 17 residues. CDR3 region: CASSPSLGQGATGELFF. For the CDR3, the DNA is TGTGCCAGCTCACCATCCCTGGGACAGGGGGCCACCGGGGAGCTGTTTTTT. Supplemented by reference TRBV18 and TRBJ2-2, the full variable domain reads NAGVMQNPRHLVRRRGQEARLRCSPMKGHSHVYWYRQLPEEGLKFMVYLQKENIIDESGMPKERFSAEFPKEGPSILRIQQVVRGDSAAYFCASSPSLGQGATGELFFGEGSRLTVL.

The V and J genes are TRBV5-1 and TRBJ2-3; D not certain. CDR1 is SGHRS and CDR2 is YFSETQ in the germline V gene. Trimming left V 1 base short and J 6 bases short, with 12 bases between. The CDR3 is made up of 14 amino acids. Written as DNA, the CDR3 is TGCGCCAGCAGCTTGACCGCTAGTCTTGATACGCAGTATTTT. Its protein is CASSLTASLDTQYF.

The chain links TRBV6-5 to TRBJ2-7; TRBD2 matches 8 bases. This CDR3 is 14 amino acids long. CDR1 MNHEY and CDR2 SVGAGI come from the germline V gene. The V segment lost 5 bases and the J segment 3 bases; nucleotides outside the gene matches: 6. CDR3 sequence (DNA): TGTGCCAGCAGTCGGACTAGCCAGAGCTACGAGCAGTACGTC. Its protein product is CASSRTSQSYEQYV.

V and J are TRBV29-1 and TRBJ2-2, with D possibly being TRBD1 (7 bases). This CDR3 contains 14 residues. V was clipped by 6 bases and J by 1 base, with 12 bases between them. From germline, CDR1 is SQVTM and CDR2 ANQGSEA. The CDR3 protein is CSVRQGGNTGELFF. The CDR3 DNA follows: TGCAGCGTCAGACAGGGAGGGAACACCGGGGAGCTGTTTTTT.

The CDR3 DNA reads TGTGCCAGCAGCTTAGGGGGATGGGACAGCGTCTACGAGCAGTACTTC. It specifies CASSLGGWDSVYEQYF. This chain joins TRBV7-6 and TRBJ2-7; 7 bases are a match to TRBD1. CDR1 SGHVS and CDR2 FNYEAQ come from the germline V gene. There are 16 residues in the CDR3. With V trimmed by 1 base and J by 3 bases, 9 bases remained unmatched.

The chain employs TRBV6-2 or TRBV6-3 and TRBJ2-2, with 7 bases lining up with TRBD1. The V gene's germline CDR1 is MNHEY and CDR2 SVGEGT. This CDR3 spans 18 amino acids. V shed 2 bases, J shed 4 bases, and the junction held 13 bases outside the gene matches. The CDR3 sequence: CASSYRRTGPRVTGELFF. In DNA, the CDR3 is TGTGCCAGCAGTTACCGCCGGACAGGCCCTCGTGTCACCGGGGAGCTGTTTTTT.

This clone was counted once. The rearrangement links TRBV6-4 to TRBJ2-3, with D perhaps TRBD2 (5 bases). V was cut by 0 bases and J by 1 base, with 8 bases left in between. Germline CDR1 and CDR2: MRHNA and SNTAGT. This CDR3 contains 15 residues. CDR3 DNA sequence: TGTGCCAGCAGTGACTCGCCGGAGGGCACAGATACGCAGTATTTT. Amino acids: CASSDSPEGTDTQYF.

CDR3 sequence: CASTLGRQSYNEQFF. The CDR3 region has the DNA TGCGCCAGCACTCTCGGTCGACAGTCCTACAATGAGCAGTTCTTC. J is TRBJ2-1 and V is TRBV5-1; weak D call: TRBD1 (5 bases). The CDR3 has 15 amino acids. Germline assignment: CDR1 SGHRS and CDR2 YFSETQ. Trimming left V 6 bases short and J 1 base short, with 14 bases between.

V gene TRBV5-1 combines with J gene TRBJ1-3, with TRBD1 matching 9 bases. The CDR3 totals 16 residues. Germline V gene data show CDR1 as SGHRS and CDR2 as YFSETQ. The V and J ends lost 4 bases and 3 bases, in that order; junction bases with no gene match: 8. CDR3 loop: CASSPLQGADGNTIYF. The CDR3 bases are TGCGCCAGCAGCCCGTTACAGGGGGCAGATGGAAACACCATATATTTT. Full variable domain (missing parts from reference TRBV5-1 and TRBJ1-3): KAGVTQTPRYLIKTRGQQVTLSCSPISGHRSVSWYQQTPGQGLQFLFEYFSETQRNKGNFPGRFSGRQFSNSRSEMNVSTLELGDSALYLCASSPLQGADGNTIYFGEGSWLTVV.

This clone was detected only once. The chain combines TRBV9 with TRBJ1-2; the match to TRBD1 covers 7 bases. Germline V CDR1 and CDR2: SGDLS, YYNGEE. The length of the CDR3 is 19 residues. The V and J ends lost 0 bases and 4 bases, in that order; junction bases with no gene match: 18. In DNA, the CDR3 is TGTGCCAGCAGCGTAGCCCCGGTCCCCCTGGGACAGAGCTTCTATGGCTACACCTTC. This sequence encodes CASSVAPVPLGQSFYGYTF.

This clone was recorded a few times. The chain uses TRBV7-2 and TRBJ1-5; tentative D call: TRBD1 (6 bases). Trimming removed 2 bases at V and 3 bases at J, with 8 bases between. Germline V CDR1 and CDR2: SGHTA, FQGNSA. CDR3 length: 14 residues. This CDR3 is CASSLNRVNQPQHF. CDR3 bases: TGTGCCAGCAGCTTAAACAGGGTCAATCAGCCCCAGCATTTT.

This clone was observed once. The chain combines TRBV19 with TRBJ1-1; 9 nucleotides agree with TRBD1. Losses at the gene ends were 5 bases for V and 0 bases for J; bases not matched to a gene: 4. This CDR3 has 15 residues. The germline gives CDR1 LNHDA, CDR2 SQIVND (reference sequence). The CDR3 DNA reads TGTGCCAGTAGTTCAAGGACAGGGGTGAACACTGAAGCTTTCTTT. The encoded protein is CASSSRTGVNTEAFF.

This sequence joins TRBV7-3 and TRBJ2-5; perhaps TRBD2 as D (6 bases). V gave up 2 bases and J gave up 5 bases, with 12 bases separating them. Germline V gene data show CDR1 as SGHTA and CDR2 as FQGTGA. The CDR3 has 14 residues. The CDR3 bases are TGTGCCAGCAGCTTACACGGGGGTCCCGAGACCCAGTACTTC. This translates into CASSLHGGPETQYF.

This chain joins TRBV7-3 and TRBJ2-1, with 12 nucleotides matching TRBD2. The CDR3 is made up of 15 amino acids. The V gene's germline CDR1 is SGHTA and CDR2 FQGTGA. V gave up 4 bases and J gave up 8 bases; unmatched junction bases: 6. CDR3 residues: CASSSTSGRWDEQFF. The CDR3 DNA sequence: TGTGCCAGCAGCTCGACTAGCGGGAGATGGGATGAGCAGTTCTTC.

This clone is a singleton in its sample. The CDR3 nucleotides read TGTGCCAGCAGTTACCTACCCGGGAGGTTCTCCTACGAGCAGTACTTC. Protein product: CASSYLPGRFSYEQYF. The rearrangement joins TRBV6-2 or TRBV6-3 to TRBJ2-7; 7 bases line up with TRBD2. Germline trimming cut 2 bases from V and 0 bases from J; bases unmatched to any gene: 7. In germline, CDR1 is MNHEY, CDR2 SVGEGT. The CDR3 has 16 amino acids.

CDR3: CASSPSRVTGELFF. In DNA form, the CDR3 reads TGTGCCAGCAGCCCCTCCCGGGTCACCGGGGAGCTGTTTTTT. The chain links TRBV9 to TRBJ2-2, with D hard to call. V lost 4 bases, J lost 4 bases, and 11 bases lay in between. CDR1 is SGDLS, CDR2 YYNGEE, per germline. The CDR3 extends over 14 amino acids.

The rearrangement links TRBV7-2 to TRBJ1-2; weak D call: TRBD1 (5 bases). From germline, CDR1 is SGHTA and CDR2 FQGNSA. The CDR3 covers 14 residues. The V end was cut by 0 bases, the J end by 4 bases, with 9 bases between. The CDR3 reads CASSLAQGPYGYTF. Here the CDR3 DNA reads TGTGCCAGCAGCTTAGCGCAGGGTCCCTATGGCTACACCTTC. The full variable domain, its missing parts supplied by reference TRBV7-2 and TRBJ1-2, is GAGVSQSPSNKVTEKGKDVELRCDPISGHTALYWYRQSLGQGLEFLIYFQGNSAPDKSGLPSDRFSAERTGGSVSTLTIQRTQQEDSAVYLCASSLAQGPYGYTFGSGTRLTVV.

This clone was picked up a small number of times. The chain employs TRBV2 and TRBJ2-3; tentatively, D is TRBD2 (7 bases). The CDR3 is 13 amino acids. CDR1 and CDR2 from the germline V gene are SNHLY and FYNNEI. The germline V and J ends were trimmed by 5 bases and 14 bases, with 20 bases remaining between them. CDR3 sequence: CASSRMGGAGPYF. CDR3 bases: TGTGCCAGCAGTCGAATGGGGGGGGCCGGTCCGTATTTT.

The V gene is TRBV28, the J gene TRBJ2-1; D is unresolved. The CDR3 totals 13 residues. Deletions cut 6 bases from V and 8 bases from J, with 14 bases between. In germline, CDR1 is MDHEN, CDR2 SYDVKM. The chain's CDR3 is CASSPVPRDEQFF. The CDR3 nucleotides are TGTGCCAGCAGCCCTGTGCCGAGAGATGAGCAGTTCTTC. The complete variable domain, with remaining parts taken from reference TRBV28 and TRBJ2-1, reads DVKVTQSSRYLVKRTGEKVFLECVQDMDHENMFWYRQDPGLGLRLIYFSYDVKMKEKGDIPEGYSVSREKKERFSLILESASTNQTSMYLCASSPVPRDEQFFGPGTRLTVL.